The clone carrying this TCR beta chain was observed many times. Both iRepertoire HTBI primers and Arm-PCR of CDR3 regions were used to build the TCR beta libraries. TCRdb re-analysed the multiplex PCR reads in MiXCR, keeping a single row per CDR3 protein. The sample records roughly 410,000 distinct CDR3 sequences, about 15% being singletons. The time point is: newly diagnosed GD, antithyroid drugs for less than 3 months. PBMC RNA served as the TCR library source. These data originate in a study of regulatory T cells in long-lasting Graves disease. Separately, the same data were catalogued under a study of T cells in Graves' hyperthyroidism and ophthalmopathy.

Sequencing was performed on peripheral blood mononuclear cells (PBMCs), taken at new diagnosis, from a patient treated with antithyroid drugs. The receptor was derived from a woman in her thirties or forties with Graves disease.

The chain's CDR3 is CSARRASGYNEQFF. The CDR3 nucleotides are TGCAGTGCTAGAAGGGCTAGCGGCTACAATGAGCAGTTCTTC. The chain couples TRBV20-1 to TRBJ2-1; 7 nucleotides match TRBD2. In germline, CDR1 is DFQATT, CDR2 SNEGSKA (reference sequence). V was pared by 2 bases and J by 3 bases, with 4 bases of the junction left unmatched. This CDR3 spans 14 amino acids.